The 6 T cell receptor beta chains below come from one sample, sequenced in a study of Tregs in tolerant kidney transplant recipients. Here immunoSEQ multiplex PCR was the method, and the copy in TCRdb shows in-frame clones only, minus some. Of some 66,000 clones listed, roughly 92% are singletons. Sequences were derived from CD8+ T cells from blood, sampled before the transplant. These receptors all stem from a human donor who received a combined kidney and bone marrow transplant.

V and J are TRBV4-3 and TRBJ1-1; D is perhaps TRBD1 (5 bases). CDR1 is LGHNA, CDR2 YSLEER, per germline. The ends were cut back, 5 bases at V and 7 bases at J, with 17 bases in the middle. The CDR3 extends over 14 amino acids. CDR3 in amino acids: CASSVLGGNNEAFF. Here the CDR3 DNA reads TGCGCCAGCAGCGTACTTGGGGGGAATAATGAAGCTTTCTTT.

The CDR3 DNA reads TGTGCCAGCTTCCAGACAGGGGACTTCTATGGCTACACCTTC. Protein product: CASFQTGDFYGYTF. The chain couples TRBV28 to TRBJ1-2; 8 bases map to TRBD1. The J segment lost 4 bases and the V segment lost 8 bases, leaving 9 bases of the junction unmatched. CDR3 length equals 14 residues. CDR1 is MDHEN and CDR2 is SYDVKM in the germline V gene.

This chain links TRBV27 with TRBJ2-5, with TRBD1 matching over 7 bases. The DNA end lines up better with TRBJ2-7; the J call may be wrong. Per germline, CDR1 MNHEY and CDR2 SMNVEV (reference sequence). CDR3 length: 13 amino acids. CDR3 sequence reads: CASSLGQPYEQYF. In nucleotides, the CDR3 is TGTGCCAGCAGTTTGGGACAGCCTTACGAGCAGTACTTC.

The sample holds one count of this clone. The chain uses TRBV5-4 and TRBJ2-3; 8 bases agree with TRBD2. V dropped 10 bases and J dropped 2; count of bases not matched to a gene: 12. The CDR3 length is 15 residues. The germline V gene has CDR1 SGHNT and CDR2 YYREEE (reference sequence). CDR3 region: CALQGFSGVTDTQYF. For the CDR3, the DNA is TGTGCCCTACAGGGATTTAGCGGGGTCACAGATACGCAGTATTTT.

The chain has TRBV19 and TRBJ1-1; 9 bases match TRBD1. CDR1 is LNHDA and CDR2 is SQIVND in the germline V gene (reference sequence). There are 16 residues in the CDR3. With V trimmed by 1 base and J by 4 bases, 7 bases remained unmatched. CDR3 sequence reads: CASSIAVDRGVTEAFF. The CDR3 DNA reads TGTGCCAGTAGTATAGCAGTAGACAGGGGGGTCACTGAAGCTTTCTTT.

V usage is TRBV15 and J usage is TRBJ2-5; a possible D gene is TRBD2 (5 bases). CDR1 and CDR2 from the germline V gene are LNHNV and YYDKDF (reference sequence). CDR3 length: 15 amino acids. Trimming cost V 1 base and J 5 bases, with 14 bases left between them. CDR3 DNA: TGTGCCACCAGCAGAGTGCGAGCGGTCGGTGAGACCCAGTACTTC. This gives the protein CATSRVRAVGETQYF.